Shown below are 23 T cell receptor beta chains from a single sample sequenced in a study of beta chain features in type 1 diabetes. Every isolated RNA sample was fully reverse transcribed, so sequencing captured expressed TCRB transcripts. Produced via immunoSEQ multiplex PCR; TCRdb's table is partial and in-frame only. The sample consists of over 120,000 clones, under 11% of them appearing once. Material: naive CD4+ T cells from blood. The receptors shown here come from a man younger than 35 in good health.

This rearrangement joins TRBV11-2 to TRBJ1-2; D possibly corresponds to TRBD1 (5 bases). Germline V gene sequence: CDR1 SGHAT, CDR2 FQNNGV. Trimming cost V 6 bases and J 11 bases, with 22 bases left between them. This CDR3 comprises 14 residues. CDR3 protein: CASRSPGGGGGYTF. The CDR3 region has the DNA TGTGCCAGCAGGTCCCCGGGGGGGGGAGGTGGGTACACCTTC.

This rearrangement joins TRBV5-1 to TRBJ2-2, with 9 bases aligning to TRBD1. The V and J ends lost 2 bases and 5 bases, in that order; junction bases with no gene match: 7. CDR1 SGHRS and CDR2 YFSETQ come from the germline V gene. The CDR3 extends over 16 amino acids. The DNA of the CDR3 is TGCGCCAGCAGCTTCAGTGGGACAGGGCGGACCGGGGAGCTGTTTTTT. The encoded protein is CASSFSGTGRTGELFF.

This clone turned up a few times. The V gene is TRBV4-1, the J gene TRBJ2-1, with 11 bases that match TRBD2. Germline CDR1 and CDR2: MGHRA and YSYEKL. V lost 0 bases, J lost 4 bases, and 2 bases stayed unmatched. This CDR3 is built from 16 residues. CDR3 in amino acids: CASSQEVAGGYNEQFF. The CDR3 DNA is TGCGCCAGCAGCCAAGAGGTAGCGGGGGGGTACAATGAGCAGTTCTTC.

This clone was observed a few times. This rearrangement joins TRBV2 to TRBJ1-2; 9 bases agree with TRBD1. Trimming took 6 bases from V and 2 from J; bases not matched to a gene: 7. The germline V gene has CDR1 SNHLY and CDR2 FYNNEI. The CDR3 contains 15 residues. The CDR3 region is CASSVGTGINYGYTF. The DNA for the CDR3 is TGTGCCAGCAGCGTAGGGACAGGGATAAACTATGGCTACACCTTC. The whole variable domain, filled in from reference TRBV2 and TRBJ1-2, reads EPEVTQTPSHQVTQMGQEVILRCVPISNHLYFYWYRQILGQKVEFLVSFYNNEISEKSEIFDDQFSVERPDGSNFTLKIRSTKLEDSAMYFCASSVGTGINYGYTFGSGTRLTVV.

This clone was counted between two and nine times. V gene TRBV7-2 combines with J gene TRBJ1-2, with D perhaps matching TRBD1 (5 bases). The CDR3 has 14 amino acids. The germline V gene has CDR1 SGHTA and CDR2 FQGNSA. V shed 5 bases and J shed 7 bases, with 17 bases lying between them. CDR3 protein: CASSPYQSGFGYTF. DNA of the CDR3: TGTGCCAGCAGCCCATACCAATCAGGGTTTGGCTACACCTTC.

This chain joins TRBV6-6 and TRBJ2-5, with 12 bases aligning to TRBD2. This CDR3 comprises 15 residues. Per germline, CDR1 MNHNY and CDR2 SVGAGI (reference sequence). Trimming removed 6 bases from V and 2 bases from J; junction bases left unmatched: 4. CDR3 amino acids: CASRATSGGQETQYF. The CDR3 DNA reads as TGTGCCAGCAGAGCGACTAGCGGGGGTCAAGAGACCCAGTACTTC.

This clone was found a few times. The gene calls are TRBV5-4 and TRBJ1-2, with 8 bases identical to TRBD1. The CDR3 is made up of 15 amino acids. J gave up 4 bases and V 4 bases, and 9 bases lay outside the gene matches. Per germline, CDR1 SGHNT and CDR2 YYREEE (reference sequence). The CDR3 coding sequence is TGTGCCAGCAGCGTAGACAGGGGACTCTCCTATGGCTACACCTTC. Protein: CASSVDRGLSYGYTF.

V is TRBV9 and J is TRBJ2-3; 8 positions agree with TRBD2. Germline V gives CDR1 SGDLS, CDR2 YYNGEE. V dropped 1 base and J dropped 6; count of bases not matched to a gene: 4. CDR3 length: 14 amino acids. The CDR3 nucleotides are TGTGCCAGCAGCGTAAGCGGGGGAGGGGATACGCAGTATTTT. This sequence encodes CASSVSGGGDTQYF.

This clone appeared a few times. CDR3 region: CASSLVGSGGWTEAFF. The CDR3 DNA is TGTGCCAGCAGCTTAGTGGGCTCGGGGGGTTGGACTGAAGCTTTCTTT. The chain recombines TRBV11-2 with TRBJ1-1, with D perhaps matching TRBD1 (5 bases). The V and J ends lost 1 base and 5 bases respectively, with 17 bases between them. This CDR3 region has 16 residues. CDR1 and CDR2 from the germline V gene are SGHAT and FQNNGV.

In regard to this clone: The identical CDR3 is also encoded by other nucleotide sequences in the sample. The chain couples TRBV5-1 to TRBJ1-1, with 9 bases that match TRBD1. Germline CDR1 SGHRS, CDR2 YFSETQ. After removal of 3 bases from V and 1 base from J, the junction contained 1 base not matched to a gene. The CDR3 totals 14 residues. CDR3 in DNA: TGCGCCAGCAGCTCGGGACAGGGGAACACTGAAGCTTTCTTT. Translating gives CASSSGQGNTEAFF.

The chain's CDR3 is CASSTLAGRVETQYF. In DNA, the CDR3 is TGTGCCAGTAGTACGCTAGCGGGGAGGGTAGAGACCCAGTACTTC. The V gene is TRBV19, the J gene TRBJ2-5; 9 positions agree with TRBD2. The CDR3 is 15 amino acids. The ends lost 4 bases at V and 4 bases at J; junction bases unmatched: 7. CDR1 and CDR2 (germline): LNHDA, SQIVND (reference sequence). Full variable domain (remainder filled in from reference TRBV19 and TRBJ2-5): DGGITQSPKYLFRKEGQNVTLSCEQNLNHDAMYWYRQDPGQGLRLIYYSQIVNDFQKGDIAEGYSVSREKKESFPLTVTSAQKNPTAFYLCASSTLAGRVETQYFGPGTRLLVL.

The sample holds a few counts of this clone. The chain joins TRBV20-1 to TRBJ2-3; no clear D. CDR3 length: 11 residues. CDR1 is DFQATT and CDR2 is SNEGSKA in the germline V gene (reference sequence). Trimming cost V 7 bases and J 6 bases, with 11 bases left between them. Written as DNA, the CDR3 is TGCAGTGTATTACAGCCGGATACGCAGTATTTT. Translated: CSVLQPDTQYF.

This rearrangement joins TRBV7-2 to TRBJ2-5; 8 bases are shared with TRBD1. J lost 4 bases, V lost 4 bases, and 8 bases had no gene match. Germline assignment: CDR1 SGHTA and CDR2 FQGNSA. CDR3 length: 15 amino acids. The DNA of the CDR3 is TGTGCCAGCAGCTCCCGACCGACAGGGGTAGAGACCCAGTACTTC. Translated, it gives CASSSRPTGVETQYF.

The chain links TRBV21-1 to TRBJ2-5; TRBD1, the table's D call, was not compared with the DNA. TRBV21-1 is noted as a pseudogene. The CDR3 has 15 amino acids. Here the CDR3 DNA reads TGTGCCAGCAGCGCAGGATCCGGGACAGGGAAGACCCAGTACTTC. Its translation is CASSAGSGTGKTQYF.

This clone appeared a few times. The rearrangement links TRBV11-3 to TRBJ2-3, with 7 bases that match TRBD2. The ends lost 5 bases at V and 4 bases at J; junction bases unmatched: 6. The germline CDR1 and CDR2 sequences are SGHNT and YENEEA. This CDR3 contains 14 residues. DNA of the CDR3: TGTGCCAGCAGCCCTGGGCTAGCGGCAGATACGCAGTATTTT. This codes for CASSPGLAADTQYF.

This sequence joins TRBV19 and TRBJ2-2, with a possible D match to TRBD2 (5 bases). This CDR3 has 16 amino acids. Germline loops: CDR1 LNHDA, CDR2 SQIVND (reference sequence). The V end lost 1 base, the J end lost 2 bases, and 11 bases lay between the germline ends. The CDR3 is CASSIVASTNTGELFF. The CDR3 DNA is TGTGCCAGTAGTATAGTAGCTAGCACAAACACCGGGGAGCTGTTTTTT.

The chain joins TRBV19 to TRBJ2-1, with D tentatively TRBD2 (5 bases). V lost 8 bases and J lost 7, with 21 bases in between. The CDR3 is made up of 15 amino acids. CDR1 and CDR2 from the germline V gene are LNHDA and SQIVND (reference sequence). DNA of the CDR3: TGTGCCAGTCATAAGGTGGCGTCGGGAAGGAATGAGCAGTTCTTC. Its translation is CASHKVASGRNEQFF.

In this sample, this clone turned up a few times. V gene TRBV7-2 combines with J gene TRBJ2-3; TRBD1 might be the D (6 bases). Germline lookup yields CDR1 SGHTA and CDR2 FQGNSA. V was trimmed by 2 bases and J by 2 bases, leaving 11 bases between them. The CDR3 is 15 residues long. Written as DNA, the CDR3 is TGTGCCAGCAGCTTATGGGGGCTCACCACAGATACGCAGTATTTT. Its protein product is CASSLWGLTTDTQYF.

This clone was detected a few times. This CDR3 is CASSFRRTGGDTGELFF. The CDR3 DNA follows: TGTGCCAGCAGCTTCCGTAGGACAGGGGGCGACACCGGGGAGCTGTTTTTT. The J gene is TRBJ2-2, the V gene TRBV7-6, with 11 bases aligning to TRBD1. V gave up 3 bases and J gave up 3 bases; unmatched junction bases: 6. Germline CDR1 is SGHVS and CDR2 is FNYEAQ. The CDR3 totals 17 residues.

This sequence joins TRBV27 and TRBJ2-3; 11 positions match TRBD2. Germline assignment: CDR1 MNHEY and CDR2 SMNVEV (reference sequence). The CDR3 totals 15 residues. The trim removed 3 bases at V and 8 bases at J, leaving 7 bases unmatched. CDR3: CASSFISGGASTQYF. CDR3 nucleotides: TGTGCCAGCAGTTTCATTAGCGGGGGGGCGAGTACGCAGTATTTT.

This clone was seen a handful of times. V usage is TRBV10-3 and J usage is TRBJ2-5; D is perhaps TRBD1 (5 bases). The CDR3 sequence is 12 residues long. Germline CDR1 reads ENHRY; CDR2 reads SYGVKD. V gave up 8 bases and J gave up 5 bases, with 12 bases separating them. Here the CDR3 DNA reads TGTGCCATCGCCCCTCCAGGGGAGACCCAGTACTTC. Translating it yields CAIAPPGETQYF.

This clone appeared a few times. The rearrangement joins TRBV6-1 to TRBJ2-3; unclear D gene. Germline V lookup: CDR1 MNHNS, CDR2 SASEGT. V dropped 2 bases and J dropped 8 bases, with 5 bases sitting between them. This CDR3 is 11 amino acids long. CDR3 protein: CASSESGTQYF. DNA of the CDR3: TGTGCCAGCAGTGAATCCGGTACGCAGTATTTT.

This clone was picked up a small number of times. V is TRBV5-6 and J is TRBJ2-3; the match to TRBD2 covers 10 bases. J lost 4 bases, V lost 4 bases, and 6 bases had no gene match. The germline V gene encodes CDR1 SGHDT and CDR2 YYEEEE. The CDR3 sequence is 15 residues long. In DNA, the CDR3 is TGTGCCAGCAGCCCAGCGGGGGGGATGGCAGATACGCAGTATTTT. Translated, it gives CASSPAGGMADTQYF.